This entry lists 5 T cell receptor beta chains sequenced from one sample in a study of shared clonotypes between healthy human individuals. Sequencing used immunoSEQ multiplex PCR; TCRdb keeps in-frame clones, though not all of them. The table includes millions of clones, about 92% detected once. CD45RO-negative, CCR7-selected cells formed the naive CD8 fraction, which excluded terminally differentiated effector memory CD45RA+ cells. Source material: naive CD8+ T cells from PBMCs. The receptors here all came from a man aged 18 to 29 in good health. Some clones in this sample may be carry-over from other donors' samples.

This chain links TRBV10-2 with TRBJ2-5; 14 bases map to TRBD2. CDR1 WSHSY and CDR2 SAAADI come from the germline V gene. The V and J ends lost 4 bases and 5 bases, in that order; junction bases with no gene match: 3. The CDR3 is made up of 15 amino acids. CDR3 sequence (DNA): TGCGCCAGCAGTGGGACTAGCGGGAGGCACGAGACCCAGTACTTC. This sequence encodes CASSGTSGRHETQYF.

This sequence joins TRBV5-6 and TRBJ2-5; D remains unclear. This CDR3 is built from 14 residues. V lost 0 bases and J lost 2, with 8 bases in between. The germline CDR1 and CDR2 sequences are SGHDT and YYEEEE. CDR3 DNA sequence: TGTGCCAGCAGCTTGGGGGCCCCGCAAGAGACCCAGTACTTC. It translates to CASSLGAPQETQYF.

The chain employs TRBV25-1 and TRBJ2-5; perhaps D is TRBD1 or TRBD2 (6 bases each). V lost 3 bases, J lost 6 bases, and 11 bases lay in between. CDR1 is MGHDK, CDR2 SYGVNS, per germline. The CDR3 is made up of 13 amino acids. The DNA of the CDR3 is TGTGCCAGCAGTGAGGAGGGGGGCCAGACCCAGTACTTC. It translates to CASSEEGGQTQYF. The full variable domain, rest sourced from reference TRBV25-1 and TRBJ2-5, is EADIYQTPRYLVIGTGKKITLECSQTMGHDKMYWYQQDPGMELHLIHYSYGVNSTEKGDLSSESTVSRIRTEHFPLTLESARPSHTSQYLCASSEEGGQTQYFGPGTRLLVL.

The chain is built from TRBV7-8 and TRBJ1-1; 7 nucleotides align to TRBD1. The junction had 22 bases not matched to a gene; V was cut back by 0 bases and J by 3 bases. The CDR3 covers 21 residues. Germline loops: CDR1 SGHVS, CDR2 FQNEAQ. CDR3 DNA: TGTGCCAGCAGCTTAGCCCCCGGGACAGAAACCATTGGCGGGATTCACACTGAAGCTTTCTTT. The encoded protein is CASSLAPGTETIGGIHTEAFF.

CDR3 nucleotides: TGTGCCAGCAGCTCCAGGGGGAGGGAGACCCAGTACTTC. Its protein is CASSSRGRETQYF. The V call is TRBV7-8, the J call TRBJ2-5, with a tentative D call TRBD1 (7 bases). The germline V gene encodes CDR1 SGHVS and CDR2 FQNEAQ. CDR3 length equals 13 residues. The ends were cut back, 4 bases at V and 5 bases at J, with 11 bases in the middle.